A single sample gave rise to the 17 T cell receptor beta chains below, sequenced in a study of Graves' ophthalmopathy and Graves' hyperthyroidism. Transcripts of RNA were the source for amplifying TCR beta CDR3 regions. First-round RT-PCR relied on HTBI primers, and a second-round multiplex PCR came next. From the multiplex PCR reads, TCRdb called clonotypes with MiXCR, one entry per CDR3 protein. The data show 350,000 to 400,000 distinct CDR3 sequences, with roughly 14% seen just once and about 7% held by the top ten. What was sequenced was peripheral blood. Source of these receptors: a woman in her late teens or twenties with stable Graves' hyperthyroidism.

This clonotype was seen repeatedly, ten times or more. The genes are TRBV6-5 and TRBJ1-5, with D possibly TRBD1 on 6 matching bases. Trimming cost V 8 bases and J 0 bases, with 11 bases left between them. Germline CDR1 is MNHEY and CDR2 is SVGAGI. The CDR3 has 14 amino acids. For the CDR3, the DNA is TGTGCCAGCGGAGTAGGGGGTAGCAATCAGCCCCAGCATTTT. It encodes CASGVGGSNQPQHF.

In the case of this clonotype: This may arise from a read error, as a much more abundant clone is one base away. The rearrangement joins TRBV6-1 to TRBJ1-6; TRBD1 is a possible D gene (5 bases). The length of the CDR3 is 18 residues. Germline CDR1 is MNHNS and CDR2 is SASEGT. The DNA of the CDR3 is TGTGCCAGCAGTCTCTCCGGGACCGGCAGCTCCTATAATTCACACCTCCACTTT. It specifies CASSLSGTGSSYNSHLHF.

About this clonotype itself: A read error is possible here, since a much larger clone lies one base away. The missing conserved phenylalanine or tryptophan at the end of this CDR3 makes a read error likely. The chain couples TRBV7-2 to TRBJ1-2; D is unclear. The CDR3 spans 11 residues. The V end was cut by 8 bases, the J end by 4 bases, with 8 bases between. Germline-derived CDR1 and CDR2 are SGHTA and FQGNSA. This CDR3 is CASGLLYGYTV. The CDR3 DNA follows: TGTGCCAGCGGCCTGCTCTATGGCTACACCGTC.

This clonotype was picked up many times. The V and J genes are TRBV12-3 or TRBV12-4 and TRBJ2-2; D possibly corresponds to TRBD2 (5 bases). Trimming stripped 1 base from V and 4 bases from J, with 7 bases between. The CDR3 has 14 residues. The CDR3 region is CASSLGESTGELFF. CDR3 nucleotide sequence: TGTGCCAGCAGTTTAGGGGAGAGCACCGGGGAGCTGTTTTTT.

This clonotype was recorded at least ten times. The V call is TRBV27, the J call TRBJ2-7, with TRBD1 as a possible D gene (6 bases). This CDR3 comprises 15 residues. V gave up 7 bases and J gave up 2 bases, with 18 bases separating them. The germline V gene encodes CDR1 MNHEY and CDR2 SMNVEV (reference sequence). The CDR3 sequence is CASTPSRQAPYEQYF. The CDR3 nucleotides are TGTGCCAGCACCCCCTCGAGACAGGCGCCCTACGAGCAGTACTTC.

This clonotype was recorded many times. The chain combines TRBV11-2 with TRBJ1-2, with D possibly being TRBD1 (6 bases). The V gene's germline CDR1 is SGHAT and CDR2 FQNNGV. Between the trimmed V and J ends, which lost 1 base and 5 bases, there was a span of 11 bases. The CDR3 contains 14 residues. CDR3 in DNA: TGTGCCAGCAGCTTAGGCGCCAGGGGATATGGCTACACCTTC. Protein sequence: CASSLGARGYGYTF.

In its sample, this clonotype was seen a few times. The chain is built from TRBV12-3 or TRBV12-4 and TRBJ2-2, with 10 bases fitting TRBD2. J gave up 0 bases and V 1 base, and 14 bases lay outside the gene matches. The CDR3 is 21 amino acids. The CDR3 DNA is TGTGCCAGCAGTTTAGAGGGCCGTTGGGCTAGCGGGGGAACGAACACCGGGGAGCTGTTTTTT. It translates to CASSLEGRWASGGTNTGELFF.

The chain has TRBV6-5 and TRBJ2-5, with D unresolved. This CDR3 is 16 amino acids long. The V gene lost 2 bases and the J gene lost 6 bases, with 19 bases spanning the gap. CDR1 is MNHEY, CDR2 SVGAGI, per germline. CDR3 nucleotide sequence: TGTGCCAGCAGTTACGCCTCGGTGGGGATAGGGAAGACCCAGTACTTC. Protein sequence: CASSYASVGIGKTQYF.

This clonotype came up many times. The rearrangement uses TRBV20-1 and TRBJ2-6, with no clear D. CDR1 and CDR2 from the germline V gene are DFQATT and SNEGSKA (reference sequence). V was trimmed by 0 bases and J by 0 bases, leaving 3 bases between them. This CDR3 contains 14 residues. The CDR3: CSARDISGANVLTF. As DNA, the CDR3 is TGCAGTGCTAGAGATATCTCTGGGGCCAACGTCCTGACTTTC.

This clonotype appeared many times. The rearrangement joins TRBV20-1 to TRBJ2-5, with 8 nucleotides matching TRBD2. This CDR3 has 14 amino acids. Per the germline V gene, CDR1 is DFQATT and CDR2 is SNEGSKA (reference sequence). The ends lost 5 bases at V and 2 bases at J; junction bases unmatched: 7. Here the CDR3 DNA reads TGCAGTGCTCTTGCGAGCGGGGGACAAGAGACCCAGTACTTC. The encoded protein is CSALASGGQETQYF.

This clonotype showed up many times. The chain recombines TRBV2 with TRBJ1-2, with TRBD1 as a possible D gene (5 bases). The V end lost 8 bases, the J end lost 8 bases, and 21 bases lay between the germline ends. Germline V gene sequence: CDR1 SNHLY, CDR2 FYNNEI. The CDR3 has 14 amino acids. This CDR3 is CASGIWGTFSGYTF. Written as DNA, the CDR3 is TGTGCCAGCGGCATCTGGGGGACGTTTAGCGGCTACACCTTC. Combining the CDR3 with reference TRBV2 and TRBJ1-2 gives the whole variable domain EPEVTQTPSHQVTQMGQEVILRCVPISNHLYFYWYRQILGQKVEFLVSFYNNEISEKSEIFDDQFSVERPDGSNFTLKIRSTKLEDSAMYFCASGIWGTFSGYTFGSGTRLTVV.

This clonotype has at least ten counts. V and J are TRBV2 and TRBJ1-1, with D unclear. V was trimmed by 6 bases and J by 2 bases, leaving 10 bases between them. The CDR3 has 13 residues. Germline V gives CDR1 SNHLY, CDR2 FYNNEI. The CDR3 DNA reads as TGTGCCAGCAGCACCTTACTAAACACTGAAGCTTTCTTT. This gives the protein CASSTLLNTEAFF.

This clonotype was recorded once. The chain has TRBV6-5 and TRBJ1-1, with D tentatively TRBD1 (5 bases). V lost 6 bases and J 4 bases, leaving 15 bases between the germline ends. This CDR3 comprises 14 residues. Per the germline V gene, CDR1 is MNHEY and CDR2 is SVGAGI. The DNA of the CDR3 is TGTGCCAGCAGATACACGATGGGGCGCACTGAAGCTTTCTTT. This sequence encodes CASRYTMGRTEAFF.

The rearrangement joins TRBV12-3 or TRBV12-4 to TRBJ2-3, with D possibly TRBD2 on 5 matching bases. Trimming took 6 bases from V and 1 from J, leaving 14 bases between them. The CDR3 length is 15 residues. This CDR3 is CASSPRGSGTDTQYF. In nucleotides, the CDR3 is TGTGCCAGCAGCCCCCGTGGTAGCGGCACAGATACGCAGTATTTT.

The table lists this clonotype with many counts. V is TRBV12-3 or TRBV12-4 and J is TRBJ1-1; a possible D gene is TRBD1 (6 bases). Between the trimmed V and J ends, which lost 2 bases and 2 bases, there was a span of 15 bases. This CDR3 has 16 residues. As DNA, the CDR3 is TGTGCCAGCAGTTTACTTAGGCAGGGGTTCAACACTGAAGCTTTCTTT. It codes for CASSLLRQGFNTEAFF.

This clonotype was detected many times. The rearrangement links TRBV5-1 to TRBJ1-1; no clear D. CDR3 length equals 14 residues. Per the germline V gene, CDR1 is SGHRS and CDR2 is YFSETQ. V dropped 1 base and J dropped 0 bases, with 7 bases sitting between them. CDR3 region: CASSLKSVNTEAFF. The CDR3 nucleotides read TGCGCCAGCAGCTTGAAGTCAGTGAACACTGAAGCTTTCTTT.

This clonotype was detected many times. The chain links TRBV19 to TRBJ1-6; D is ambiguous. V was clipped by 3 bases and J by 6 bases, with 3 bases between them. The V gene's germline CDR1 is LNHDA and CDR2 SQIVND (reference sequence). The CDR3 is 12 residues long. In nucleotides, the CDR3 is TGTGCCAGTAGTATGGTTAATTCACCCCTCCACTTT. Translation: CASSMVNSPLHF.